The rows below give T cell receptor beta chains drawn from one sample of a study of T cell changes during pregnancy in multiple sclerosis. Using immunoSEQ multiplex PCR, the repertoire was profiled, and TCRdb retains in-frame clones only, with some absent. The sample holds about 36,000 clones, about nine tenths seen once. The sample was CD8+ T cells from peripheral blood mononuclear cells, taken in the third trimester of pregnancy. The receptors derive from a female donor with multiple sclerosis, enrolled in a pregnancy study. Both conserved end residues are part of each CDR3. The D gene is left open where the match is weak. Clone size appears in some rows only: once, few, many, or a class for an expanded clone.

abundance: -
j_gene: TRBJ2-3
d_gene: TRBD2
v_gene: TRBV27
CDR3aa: CASSLWAGGGTDTQYF
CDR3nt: TGTGCCAGCAGTTTGTGGGCGGGAGGGGGCACAGATACGCAGTATTTT

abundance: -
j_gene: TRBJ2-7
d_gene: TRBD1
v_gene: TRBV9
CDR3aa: CASSAPTGVEQYF
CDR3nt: TGTGCCAGCAGCGCCCCTACAGGGGTCGAGCAGTACTTC

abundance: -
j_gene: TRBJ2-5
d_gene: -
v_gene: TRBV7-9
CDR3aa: CASSSHRDIWDQETQYF
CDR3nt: TGTGCCAGCAGCTCGCATAGGGACATTTGGGACCAAGAGACCCAGTACTTC

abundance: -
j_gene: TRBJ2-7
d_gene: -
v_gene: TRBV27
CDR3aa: CASGLNYEQYF
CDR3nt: TGTGCCAGCGGCTTAAACTACGAGCAGTACTTC

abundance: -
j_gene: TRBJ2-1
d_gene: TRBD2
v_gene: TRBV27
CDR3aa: CASSFAGGHVDEQFF
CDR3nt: TGTGCCAGCAGTTTTGCGGGAGGGCATGTCGATGAGCAGTTCTTC

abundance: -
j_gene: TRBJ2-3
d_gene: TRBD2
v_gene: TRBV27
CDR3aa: CASSWGGGTDTQYF
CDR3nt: TGTGCCAGCAGTTGGGGAGGGGGCACAGATACGCAGTATTTT

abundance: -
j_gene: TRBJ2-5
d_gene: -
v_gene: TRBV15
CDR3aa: CATSSGGKRLETQYF
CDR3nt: TGTGCCACCAGCAGCGGGGGAAAGAGACTAGAGACCCAGTACTTC

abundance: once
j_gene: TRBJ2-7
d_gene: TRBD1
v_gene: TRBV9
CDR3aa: CASRDRVPYEQYF
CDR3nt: TGTGCCAGCCGGGACAGGGTTCCCTACGAGCAGTACTTC

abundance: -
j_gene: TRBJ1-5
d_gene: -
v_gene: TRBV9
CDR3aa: CASSLGGGNQPQHF
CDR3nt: TGTGCCAGCAGCTTGGGGGGGGGTAATCAGCCCCAGCATTTT

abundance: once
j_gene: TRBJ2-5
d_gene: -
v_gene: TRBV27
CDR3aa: CASSLSPQGGQYF
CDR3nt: TGTGCCAGCAGTTTATCCCCCCAAGGGGGCCAGTACTTC

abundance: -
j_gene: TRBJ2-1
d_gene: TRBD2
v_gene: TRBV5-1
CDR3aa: CASSLAPLAGALSYNEQFF
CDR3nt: TGCGCCAGCAGCTTGGCTCCCCTAGCGGGAGCCCTCTCCTACAATGAGCAGTTCTTC

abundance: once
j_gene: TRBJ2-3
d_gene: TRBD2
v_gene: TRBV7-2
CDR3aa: CASSSWASGELDTQYF
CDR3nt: TGTGCCAGCAGCTCGTGGGCTAGCGGGGAGTTAGATACGCAGTATTTT

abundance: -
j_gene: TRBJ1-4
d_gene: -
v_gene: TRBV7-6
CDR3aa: CASSLFRGDEKLFF
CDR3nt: TGTGCCAGCAGCTTATTTAGGGGTGATGAAAAACTGTTTTTT

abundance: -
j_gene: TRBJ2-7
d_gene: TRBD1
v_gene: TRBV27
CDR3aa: CASSLTGLHEQYF
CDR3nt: TGTGCCAGCAGTCTGACAGGGCTCCACGAGCAGTACTTC

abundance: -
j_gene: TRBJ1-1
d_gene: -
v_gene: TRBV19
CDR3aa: CATEVGGTNTEAFF
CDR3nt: TGTGCCACCGAAGTCGGGGGAACGAACACTGAAGCTTTCTTT

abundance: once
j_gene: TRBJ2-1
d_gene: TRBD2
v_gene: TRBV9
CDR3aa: CASSVASGAGGLQDEQFF
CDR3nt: TGTGCCAGCAGCGTAGCATCCGGAGCGGGAGGCCTTCAGGATGAGCAGTTCTTC

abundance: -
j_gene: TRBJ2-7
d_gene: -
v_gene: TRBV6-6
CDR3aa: CASSLAGLQYEQYF
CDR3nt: TGTGCCAGCAGCCTGGCGGGACTTCAATACGAGCAGTACTTC

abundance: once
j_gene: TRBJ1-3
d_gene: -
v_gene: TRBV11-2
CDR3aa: CASSLEGLAGNTIYF
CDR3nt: TGTGCCAGCAGCTTAGAGGGGTTAGCGGGAAACACCATATATTTT

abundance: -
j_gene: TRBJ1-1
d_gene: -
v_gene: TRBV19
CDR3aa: CASVTDWNTEAFF
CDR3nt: TGTGCCAGCGTGACGGACTGGAACACTGAAGCTTTCTTT

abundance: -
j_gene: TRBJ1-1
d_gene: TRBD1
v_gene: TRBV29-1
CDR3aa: CSVGQGELVEAFF
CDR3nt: TGCAGCGTCGGACAGGGAGAACTTGTTGAAGCTTTCTTT

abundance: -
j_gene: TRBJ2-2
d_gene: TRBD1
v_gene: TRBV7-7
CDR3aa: CASSSSTGGTGELFF
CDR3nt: TGTGCCAGCAGCTCTTCGACAGGGGGCACCGGGGAGCTGTTTTTT

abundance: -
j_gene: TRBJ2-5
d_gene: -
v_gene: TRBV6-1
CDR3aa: CASSEAEGVGQETQYF
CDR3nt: TGTGCCAGCAGTGAAGCGGAAGGGGTCGGGCAAGAGACCCAGTACTTC

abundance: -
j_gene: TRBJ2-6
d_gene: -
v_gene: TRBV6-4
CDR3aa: CASSGASSGANVLTF
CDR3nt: TGTGCCAGCAGTGGGGCCTCTTCTGGGGCCAACGTCCTGACTTTC

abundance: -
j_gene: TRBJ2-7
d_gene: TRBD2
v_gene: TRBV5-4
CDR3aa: CASSLAGVSYEQYF
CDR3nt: TGTGCCAGCTCACTAGCGGGAGTTTCCTACGAGCAGTACTTC

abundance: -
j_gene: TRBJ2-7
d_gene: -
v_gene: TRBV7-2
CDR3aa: CATSGTYVYEQYF
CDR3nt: TGTGCCACCTCCGGGACTTACGTTTACGAGCAGTACTTC

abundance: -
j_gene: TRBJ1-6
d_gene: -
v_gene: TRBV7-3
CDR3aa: CASSSLGRTYNSPLHF
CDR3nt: TGTGCCAGCAGCTCTCTAGGCAGGACTTATAATTCACCCCTCCACTTT

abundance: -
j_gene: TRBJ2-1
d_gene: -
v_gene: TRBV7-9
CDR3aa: CASSRNEQFF
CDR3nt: TGTGCCAGCAGCCGCAATGAGCAGTTCTTC

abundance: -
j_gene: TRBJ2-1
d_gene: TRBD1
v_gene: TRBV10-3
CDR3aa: CAISETGDGSYNEQFF
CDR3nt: TGTGCCATCAGTGAAACAGGGGACGGGTCCTACAATGAGCAGTTCTTC

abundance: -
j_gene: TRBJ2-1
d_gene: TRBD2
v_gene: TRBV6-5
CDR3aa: CASSYLGGNEQFF
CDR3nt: TGTGCCAGCAGTTACCTGGGGGGGAATGAGCAGTTCTTC

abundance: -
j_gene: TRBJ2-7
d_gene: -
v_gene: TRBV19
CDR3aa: CASSFGTYEQYF
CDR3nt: TGTGCCAGTTCCTTCGGGACCTACGAGCAGTACTTC

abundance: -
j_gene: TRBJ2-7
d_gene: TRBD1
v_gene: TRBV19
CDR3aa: CASTDRGGYEQYF
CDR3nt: TGTGCCAGTACAGACAGGGGGGGCTACGAGCAGTACTTC

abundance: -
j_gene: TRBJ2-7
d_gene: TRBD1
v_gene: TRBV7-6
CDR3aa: CASSSGQGGTYEQYF
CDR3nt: TGTGCCAGCAGTTCCGGACAGGGCGGCACCTACGAGCAGTACTTC

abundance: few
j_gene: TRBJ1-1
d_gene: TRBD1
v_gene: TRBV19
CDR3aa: CASSWGQGNTEAFF
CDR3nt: TGTGCCAGTAGCTGGGGACAGGGGAACACTGAAGCTTTCTTT

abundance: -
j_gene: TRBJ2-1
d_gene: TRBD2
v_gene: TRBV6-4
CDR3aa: CASSEGREANEQFF
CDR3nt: TGTGCCAGCAGTGAAGGGCGGGAGGCCAATGAGCAGTTCTTC

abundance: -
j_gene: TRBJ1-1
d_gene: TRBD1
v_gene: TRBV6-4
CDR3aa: CASSDTGGQTEAFF
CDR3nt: TGTGCCAGCAGTGACACAGGGGGTCAGACTGAAGCTTTCTTT

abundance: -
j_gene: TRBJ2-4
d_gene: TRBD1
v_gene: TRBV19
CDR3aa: CASSAPTGGVVQGIQYF
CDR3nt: TGTGCCAGTAGTGCCCCTACAGGGGGAGTCGTTCAGGGCATTCAGTACTTC

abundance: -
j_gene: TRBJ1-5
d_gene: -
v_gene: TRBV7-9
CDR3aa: CARMLDYYEFFNQPQHF
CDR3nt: TGTGCCAGGATGTTGGACTACTACGAGTTCTTCAATCAGCCCCAGCATTTT

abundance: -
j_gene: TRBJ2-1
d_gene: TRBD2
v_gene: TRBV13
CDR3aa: CASQEVSGGYNEQFF
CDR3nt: TGTGCCAGCCAGGAGGTCAGCGGGGGTTACAATGAGCAGTTCTTC

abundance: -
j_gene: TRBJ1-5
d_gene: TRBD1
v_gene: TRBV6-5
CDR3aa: CASSYGQGFGQPQHF
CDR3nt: TGTGCCAGCAGTTACGGACAGGGGTTCGGTCAGCCCCAGCATTTT

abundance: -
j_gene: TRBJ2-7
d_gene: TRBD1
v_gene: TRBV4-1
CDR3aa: CASSQEGQGIYEQYF
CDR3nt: TGCGCCAGCAGCCAAGAGGGACAGGGGATTTACGAGCAGTACTTC

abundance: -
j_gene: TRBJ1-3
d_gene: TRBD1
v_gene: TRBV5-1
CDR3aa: CASSLTGGRSGNTIYF
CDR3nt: TGCGCCAGCAGCTTGACAGGGGGAAGGTCTGGAAACACCATATATTTT

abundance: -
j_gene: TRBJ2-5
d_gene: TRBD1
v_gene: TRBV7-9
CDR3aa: CASSGDRGKTQYF
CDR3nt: TGTGCCAGCAGCGGGGACAGGGGGAAGACCCAGTACTTC

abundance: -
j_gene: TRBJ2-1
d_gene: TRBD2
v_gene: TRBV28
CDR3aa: CASRVAGGYNEQFF
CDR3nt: TGTGCCAGCAGAGTAGCGGGAGGGTACAATGAGCAGTTCTTC

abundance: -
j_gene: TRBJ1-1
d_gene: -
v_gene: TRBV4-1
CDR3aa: CASSQGVNDLMAFF
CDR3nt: TGCGCCAGCAGCCAAGGGGTGAACGACTTAATGGCTTTCTTT

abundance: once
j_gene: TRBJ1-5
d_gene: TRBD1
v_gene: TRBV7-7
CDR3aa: CASSTTGYRTGYSNQPQHF
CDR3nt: TGTGCCAGCAGCACGACAGGGTATCGAACTGGCTACAGCAATCAGCCCCAGCATTTT

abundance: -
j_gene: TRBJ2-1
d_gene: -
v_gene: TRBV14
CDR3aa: CASSQGTPYNEQFF
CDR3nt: TGTGCCAGCAGCCAAGGTACACCCTACAATGAGCAGTTCTTC

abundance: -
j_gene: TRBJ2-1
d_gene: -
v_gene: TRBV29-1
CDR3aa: CSVLGPRAPFF
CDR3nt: TGCAGCGTACTAGGGCCCCGTGCCCCGTTCTTC

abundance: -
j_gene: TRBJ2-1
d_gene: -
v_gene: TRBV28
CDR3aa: CASRWRLHLMDEQFF
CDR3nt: TGTGCCAGCAGGTGGAGACTACATCTTATGGATGAGCAGTTCTTC

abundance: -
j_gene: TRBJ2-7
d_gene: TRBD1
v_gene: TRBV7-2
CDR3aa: CASSLEPGGNEQYF
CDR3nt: TGTGCCAGCAGCTTAGAACCAGGGGGCAACGAGCAGTACTTC

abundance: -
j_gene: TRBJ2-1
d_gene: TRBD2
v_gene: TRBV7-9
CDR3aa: CASSLSGGSSYNEQFF
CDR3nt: TGTGCCAGCAGCTTAAGTGGCGGGAGCTCTTACAATGAGCAGTTCTTC

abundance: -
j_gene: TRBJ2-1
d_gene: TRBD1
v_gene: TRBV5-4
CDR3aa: CASSLDLGQGAYNEQFF
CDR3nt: TGTGCCAGCAGCTTAGATTTGGGACAGGGGGCCTACAATGAGCAGTTCTTC

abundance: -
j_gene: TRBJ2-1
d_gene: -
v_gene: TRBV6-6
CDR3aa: CASSYSARVSYNEQFF
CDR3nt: TGTGCCAGCAGTTACTCCGCACGGGTGTCGTACAATGAGCAGTTCTTC

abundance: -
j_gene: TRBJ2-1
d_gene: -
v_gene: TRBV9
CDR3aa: CASSVATGEQFF
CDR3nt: TGTGCCAGCAGCGTAGCTACGGGGGAGCAGTTCTTC

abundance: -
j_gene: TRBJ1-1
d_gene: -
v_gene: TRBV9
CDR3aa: CASSVAGGLDTEAFF
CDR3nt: TGTGCCAGCAGCGTAGCTGGAGGTTTGGACACTGAAGCTTTCTTT

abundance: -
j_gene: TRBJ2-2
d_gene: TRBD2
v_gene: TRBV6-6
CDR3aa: CASSHPSGVNIGELFF
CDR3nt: TGTGCCAGCAGCCACCCTAGCGGGGTAAACATCGGGGAGCTGTTTTTT

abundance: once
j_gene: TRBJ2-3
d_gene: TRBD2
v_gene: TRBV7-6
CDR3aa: CASSLMVAGGPPDTQYF
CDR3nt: TGTGCCAGCAGCTTAATGGTGGCGGGGGGACCCCCAGATACGCAGTATTTT